The rows below give T cell receptor beta chains drawn from one sample of a study of cytotoxic CD8 clonotypes in ibrutinib-treated CLL. This table comes from immunoSEQ multiplex PCR, and its TCRdb copy is limited to in-frame clones, with some not included. The table lists 50,000 to 65,000 clones, approximately 75% of them singletons. The source was PBMCs, collected after 12 months of ibrutinib treatment. These receptor sequences come from a human donor with chronic lymphocytic leukemia. Both conserved end residues are part of each CDR3. The D gene is left open where the match is weak. Rows may omit the clone size; those that give it use once, few, many or a size class.

J: TRBJ2-2; D: TRBD1; size: -; V: TRBV5-1; DNA: TGCGCCAGCAGGGGGGACAGGGCCAACACCGGGGAGCTGTTTTTT; CDR3: CASRGDRANTGELFF
J: TRBJ2-3; D: TRBD2; size: -; V: TRBV29-1; DNA: TGCAGCGCCTGGGGGGGGACCGAGAGCACAGATACGCAGTATTTT; CDR3: CSAWGGTESTDTQYF
J: TRBJ1-3; D: TRBD1; size: -; V: TRBV6-1; DNA: TGTGCCAGCAGTGATAGGGACAGGTACTCTGGAAACACCATATATTTT; CDR3: CASSDRDRYSGNTIYF
J: TRBJ2-3; D: -; size: -; V: TRBV19; DNA: TGTGCCAGTAGTATAGACGACAGCTCTAGCACAGATACGCAGTATTTT; CDR3: CASSIDDSSSTDTQYF
J: TRBJ2-4; D: -; size: -; V: TRBV6-1; DNA: TGTGCCAGCAGTGAAGCGGATGATGGATACCCTAAAAACATTCAGTACTTC; CDR3: CASSEADDGYPKNIQYF
J: TRBJ2-1; D: -; size: -; V: TRBV30; DNA: TGTGCCTGGAGTGGACTAAATGAGCAGTTCTTC; CDR3: CAWSGLNEQFF
J: TRBJ1-2; D: -; size: -; V: TRBV30; DNA: TGTGCCTGGAGTGTACCCCCGAGGTATGGCTACACCTTC; CDR3: CAWSVPPRYGYTF
J: TRBJ2-3; D: TRBD2; size: -; V: TRBV5-6; DNA: TGTGCCAGCACCGATTTACTAGCGGGCACAGATACGCAGTATTTT; CDR3: CASTDLLAGTDTQYF
J: TRBJ2-7; D: -; size: -; V: TRBV14; DNA: TGTGCCAGCAGCCCAGCCGGCGGCGAGCAGTACTTC; CDR3: CASSPAGGEQYF
J: TRBJ2-5; D: -; size: -; V: TRBV2; DNA: TGTGCCAGCAATCTTGGGGGGATTGCGGAGACCCAGTACTTC; CDR3: CASNLGGIAETQYF
J: TRBJ2-2; D: -; size: -; V: TRBV30; DNA: TGTGCCTGGAGGGGGCGTCGGGGGGAGCTGTTTTTT; CDR3: CAWRGRRGELFF
J: TRBJ1-4; D: -; size: -; V: TRBV7-9; DNA: TGTGCCAGCAGCTTCACCGGGACACATAATGAAAAACTGTTTTTT; CDR3: CASSFTGTHNEKLFF
J: TRBJ2-7; D: -; size: -; V: TRBV5-4; DNA: TGTGCCAGCAGTCGTACTCCGGGCCCGGTTGCCGACGAGCAGTACTTC; CDR3: CASSRTPGPVADEQYF
J: TRBJ2-1; D: -; size: few; V: TRBV5-1; DNA: TGCGCCAGCAGCCCCCATAGCGGTGAGCAGTTCTTC; CDR3: CASSPHSGEQFF
J: TRBJ1-3; D: TRBD1; size: few; V: TRBV5-1; DNA: TGCGCCAGCAGCTTGGGGACAGGGTTTTCTGGAAACACCATATATTTT; CDR3: CASSLGTGFSGNTIYF
J: TRBJ2-2; D: -; size: few; V: TRBV28; DNA: TGTGCCAGCAGTCTAAGTCAGGGTACCGGGGAGCTGTTTTTT; CDR3: CASSLSQGTGELFF
J: TRBJ2-7; D: -; size: -; V: TRBV2; DNA: TGTGCCAGCAGTGAACAGGGGGGGGACTTTCCCCAGTACTTC; CDR3: CASSEQGGDFPQYF
J: TRBJ1-4; D: -; size: -; V: TRBV7-9; DNA: TGTGCCAGCACCTCCGGGCTAGGTGAAAAACTGTTTTTT; CDR3: CASTSGLGEKLFF
J: TRBJ2-1; D: -; size: -; V: TRBV6-1; DNA: TGTGCCAGCAGTGAAAGGATTGGGGATGAGCAGTTCTTC; CDR3: CASSERIGDEQFF
J: TRBJ2-1; D: TRBD1; size: few; V: TRBV5-6; DNA: TGTGCCAGCAGCACCAGACAGGGCTACAATGAGCAGTTCTTC; CDR3: CASSTRQGYNEQFF
J: TRBJ1-1; D: TRBD1; size: -; V: TRBV18; DNA: TGTGCCAGCTCACTTCACAGGGGTGAAGTTAGGAACACTGAAGCTTTCTTT; CDR3: CASSLHRGEVRNTEAFF
J: TRBJ2-6; D: -; size: -; V: TRBV6-6; DNA: TGTGCCAGCTCTGGGGCCAACGTCCTGACTTTC; CDR3: CASSGANVLTF
J: TRBJ2-2; D: -; size: -; V: TRBV21-1; DNA: TGTGCCAGCAGCAAAGGACACACCGGGGAGCTGTTTTTT; CDR3: CASSKGHTGELFF
J: TRBJ2-7; D: TRBD2; size: -; V: TRBV2; DNA: TGTGCCAGCAGAGCCGCCCCGGGACTAGCGGGAAACGAGCAGTACTTC; CDR3: CASRAAPGLAGNEQYF
J: TRBJ2-3; D: -; size: -; V: TRBV7-3; DNA: TGTGCCAGCAGCCCCCAACCCGCAGATACGCAGTATTTT; CDR3: CASSPQPADTQYF
J: TRBJ2-5; D: TRBD2; size: -; V: TRBV19; DNA: TGTGCCAGTAGCGGCGGGAGGGGGGAGACCCAGTACTTC; CDR3: CASSGGRGETQYF
J: TRBJ2-3; D: -; size: -; V: TRBV2; DNA: TGTGCCAGCAGTGAAGACATGCTAGCGATCACAGATACGCAGTATTTT; CDR3: CASSEDMLAITDTQYF
J: TRBJ1-5; D: -; size: -; V: TRBV19; DNA: TGTGCCAGTAGTATCGGCAGGTTCAGGACCCAGCATTTT; CDR3: CASSIGRFRTQHF
J: TRBJ2-1; D: TRBD2; size: few; V: TRBV9; DNA: TGTGCCAGCAGCGGAAGGACTAGCGGCTCCTACAATGAGCAGTTCTTC; CDR3: CASSGRTSGSYNEQFF
J: TRBJ2-2; D: -; size: -; V: TRBV5-4; DNA: TGTGCCAGCAGCTTATTTTCACTAGAATACACCGGGGAGCTGTTTTTT; CDR3: CASSLFSLEYTGELFF
J: TRBJ2-5; D: TRBD2; size: -; V: TRBV4-2; DNA: TGTGCCAGCAGCCTAACCCCTACTAGCGCACAAGAGACCCAGTACTTC; CDR3: CASSLTPTSAQETQYF
J: TRBJ2-1; D: -; size: -; V: TRBV6-6; DNA: TGTGCCAGCAGTAGATCTAGCAGAGCCTACAATGAGCAGTTCTTC; CDR3: CASSRSSRAYNEQFF
J: TRBJ1-2; D: -; size: -; V: TRBV7-3; DNA: TGTGCCAGCAGCCAAGACCGAAACTATGGCTACACCTTC; CDR3: CASSQDRNYGYTF
J: TRBJ2-6; D: -; size: -; V: TRBV29-1; DNA: TGCAGCGTTGAGTCTGGGGCCAACGTCCTGACTTTC; CDR3: CSVESGANVLTF
J: TRBJ1-1; D: -; size: -; V: TRBV19; DNA: TGTGCCAGTAGTATACTGACAGCTAACACTGAAGCTTTCTTT; CDR3: CASSILTANTEAFF
J: TRBJ2-1; D: TRBD2; size: many; V: TRBV7-2; DNA: TGTGCCAGCAGCCCCTCCCCAGCGGGAGCCCACAATGAGCAGTTCTTC; CDR3: CASSPSPAGAHNEQFF
J: TRBJ2-1; D: -; size: -; V: TRBV30; DNA: TGTGCCTGGAGTCAGGCCTCCCCTGAGCAGTTCTTC; CDR3: CAWSQASPEQFF
J: TRBJ2-7; D: -; size: -; V: TRBV5-4; DNA: TGTGCCAGCAGCCAAGAAGCCTCTCCATCCTACGAGCAGTACTTC; CDR3: CASSQEASPSYEQYF
J: TRBJ1-4; D: -; size: -; V: TRBV18; DNA: TGTGCCAGCTCCTGGGGGACGGCGGCAACTAATGAAAAACTGTTTTTT; CDR3: CASSWGTAATNEKLFF
J: TRBJ2-1; D: TRBD2; size: once; V: TRBV5-1; DNA: TGCGCCAGCAGCGAAACGGGACTAGCGGGAGGTTTCGTCAACTACAATGAGCAGTTCTTC; CDR3: CASSETGLAGGFVNYNEQFF
J: TRBJ1-2; D: -; size: -; V: TRBV11-2; DNA: TGTGCCAGCAGCCTTCGGGGGGCCCCGGACTATGGCTACACCTTC; CDR3: CASSLRGAPDYGYTF
J: TRBJ2-2; D: -; size: few; V: TRBV28; DNA: TGTGCCAGCAGTTTCTCACTAGTAGTCACCGGGGAGCTGTTTTTT; CDR3: CASSFSLVVTGELFF
J: TRBJ2-7; D: -; size: -; V: TRBV7-2; DNA: TGTGCCAGCAGCTTAACGGACTACGAGCAGTACTTC; CDR3: CASSLTDYEQYF
J: TRBJ2-7; D: -; size: -; V: TRBV5-6; DNA: TGTGCCAGCAGCCAAACTTCCGGGCGCCCATACGAGCAGTACTTC; CDR3: CASSQTSGRPYEQYF
J: TRBJ2-1; D: -; size: -; V: TRBV2; DNA: TGTGCCAGCAGGGCAGGGGTCCCGGTCAATGAGCAGTTCTTC; CDR3: CASRAGVPVNEQFF
J: TRBJ2-7; D: -; size: few; V: TRBV4-2; DNA: TGTGCCAGCAGCAGAGGGGGACAGCAGTACTTC; CDR3: CASSRGGQQYF
J: TRBJ2-5; D: -; size: -; V: TRBV14; DNA: TGTGCCAGCAGCCAAGGAGACACTCTCCAAGAGACCCAGTACTTC; CDR3: CASSQGDTLQETQYF
J: TRBJ1-5; D: -; size: -; V: TRBV28; DNA: TGTGCCAGCAGTTTTTTCCGGGGGTCGAATCAGCCCCAGCATTTT; CDR3: CASSFFRGSNQPQHF